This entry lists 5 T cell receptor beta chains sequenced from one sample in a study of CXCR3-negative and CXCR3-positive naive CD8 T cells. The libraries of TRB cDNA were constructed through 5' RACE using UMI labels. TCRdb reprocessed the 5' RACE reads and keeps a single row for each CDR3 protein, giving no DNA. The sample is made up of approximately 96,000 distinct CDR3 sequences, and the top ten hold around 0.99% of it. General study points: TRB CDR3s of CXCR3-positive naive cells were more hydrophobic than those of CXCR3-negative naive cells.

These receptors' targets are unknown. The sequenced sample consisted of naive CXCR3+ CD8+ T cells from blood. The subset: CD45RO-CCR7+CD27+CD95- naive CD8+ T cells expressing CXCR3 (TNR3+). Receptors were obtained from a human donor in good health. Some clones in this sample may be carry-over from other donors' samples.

The CDR3 is CASSLPTSGEQQETQYF. The chain joins TRBV28 to TRBJ2-5; the TRBD2 assignment by TCRdb is unverifiable without DNA. Germline V gene sequence: CDR1 MDHEN, CDR2 SYDVKM. The length of the CDR3 is 17 residues.

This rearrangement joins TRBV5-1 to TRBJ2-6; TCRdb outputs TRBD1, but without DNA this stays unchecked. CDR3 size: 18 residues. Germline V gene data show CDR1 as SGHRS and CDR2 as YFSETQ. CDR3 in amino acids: CASSGGHLVHSGANVLTF.

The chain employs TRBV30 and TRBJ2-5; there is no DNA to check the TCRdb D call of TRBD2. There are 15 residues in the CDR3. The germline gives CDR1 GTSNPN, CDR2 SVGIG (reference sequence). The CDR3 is CAWTLAGGSQETQYF.

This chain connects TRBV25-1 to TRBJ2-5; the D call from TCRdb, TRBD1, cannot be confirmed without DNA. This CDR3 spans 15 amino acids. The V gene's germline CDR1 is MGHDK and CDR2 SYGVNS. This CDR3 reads CASIELGGTEETQYF.

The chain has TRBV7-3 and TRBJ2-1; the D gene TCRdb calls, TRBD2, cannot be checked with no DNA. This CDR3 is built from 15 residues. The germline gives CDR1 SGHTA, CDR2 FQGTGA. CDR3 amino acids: CASSLRETRRHEQFF.